Listed here is a single TCR beta chain. Its specificity is not known. This sample was taken from a study of T cell responses to AZD1222 COVID-19 vaccine. The data were produced by immunoSEQ multiplex PCR, yet TCRdb's version contains in-frame clones alone and is incomplete. Of about 140,000 clones listed, roughly nine tenths are singletons. Findings and caveats of the study: Baseline seropositives among AZD1222 recipients totaled only 5 or 6. Nearly half of spike-specific TCRs reportedly target unmutated variant regions. Among the donors, most were white British and more were female, and clonal diversity was possibly underestimated.

The receptor comes from an adult in good health. Sample: peripheral blood, taken on day 0 of AZD1222 vaccination.

CDR3 residues: CASLDPSIGEKLFF. CDR3 sequence (DNA): TGTGCCAGCCTAGATCCGAGCATCGGTGAAAAACTGTTTTTT. The chain joins TRBV28 to TRBJ1-4; no firm D call. Between the trimmed V and J ends, which lost 8 bases and 7 bases, there was a span of 17 bases. CDR3 length: 14 amino acids. Germline CDR1 is MDHEN and CDR2 is SYDVKM.